This T cell receptor beta chain was found in a study of CD4 T cells in relation to SARS-CoV-2 and coronaviruses. Assay used: immunoSEQ multiplex PCR; TCRdb lists only in-frame clones, some missing. The sample includes more than 9,000 clones, 75% to 90% of them seen just once. Losses at the gene ends were 4 bases for V and 0 bases for J; bases not matched to a gene: 4. The CDR3 contains 15 residues. Germline V CDR1 and CDR2: LGHDT, YNNKEL (reference sequence). Sequenced sample: naive CD4+ T cells from PBMCs. The subset here: naive CD4+ T cells isolated by negative enrichment. The gene calls are TRBV3-1 (or the pseudogene TRBV3-2) and TRBJ1-1, with 8 nucleotides matching TRBD1. The receptor comes from an adult with COVID-19. Here the CDR3 reads CASSRPGQVNTEAFF. CDR3 sequence (DNA): TGTGCCAGCAGCCGCCCGGGACAGGTGAACACTGAAGCTTTCTTT.